The 20 T cell receptor beta chains below come from one sample, sequenced in a study of cytomegalovirus exposure and HLA in healthy donors. PCR primers comprised 60 Vbeta and 13 Jbeta primers. Libraries were prepared by immunoSEQ multiplex PCR; TCRdb keeps only in-frame clonotypes and omits some of them. Among about 200,000 clones listed, 82% were seen once. The sample was PBMCs. The receptor set was obtained from a boy aged 2 to 9 in good health and CMV-seronegative.

V is TRBV7-8 and J is TRBJ2-7, with TRBD2 as a possible D gene (6 bases). Per the germline V gene, CDR1 is SGHVS and CDR2 is FQNEAQ. The CDR3 is made up of 14 amino acids. Trimming shortened V by 5 bases and J by 1 base, and 12 bases separated the two germline ends. The CDR3 reads CASSQGLTSYEQYF. The DNA of the CDR3 is TGTGCCAGCAGCCAGGGACTGACTTCCTACGAGCAGTACTTC.

The gene calls are TRBV19 and TRBJ1-3, with D uncertain. Trimming removed 8 bases at V and 0 bases at J, with 14 bases between. The CDR3 is 15 residues long. Per germline, CDR1 LNHDA and CDR2 SQIVND (reference sequence). The CDR3: CASGFSGNSGNTIYF. CDR3 DNA sequence: TGTGCCAGTGGGTTCTCCGGGAACTCTGGAAACACCATATATTTT.

The chain is built from TRBV5-1 and TRBJ1-2, with a weak D call TRBD1 (5 bases). From germline, CDR1 is SGHRS and CDR2 YFSETQ. The CDR3 covers 14 residues. The germline V and J ends were trimmed by 0 bases and 8 bases, with 14 bases remaining between them. CDR3 residues: CASSLGGQGRGYTF. In DNA form, the CDR3 reads TGCGCCAGCAGCTTGGGTGGCCAGGGTAGGGGCTACACCTTC.

The chain carries TRBV5-8 and TRBJ1-2; D not certain. Germline V gene lookup returns CDR1 SGHTS and CDR2 YDEGEE. V dropped 4 bases and J dropped 8 bases, with 15 bases sitting between them. This CDR3 is built from 13 residues. CDR3 residues: CASSTGRPGGYTF. The CDR3 DNA reads as TGTGCCAGCAGCACCGGACGGCCGGGGGGCTACACCTTC.

The V gene is TRBV4-1, the J gene TRBJ1-6; D may be TRBD1 (5 bases). Germline V gene sequence: CDR1 MGHRA, CDR2 YSYEKL. Trimming shortened V by 4 bases and J by 4 bases, and 14 bases separated the two germline ends. The CDR3 is 16 amino acids. CDR3 DNA sequence: TGCGCCAGCAGCCTTTCCGGGACTTCGTATAATTCACCCCTCCACTTT. Encoded protein: CASSLSGTSYNSPLHF.

The rearrangement joins TRBV7-3 to TRBJ2-1; 10 bases map to TRBD2. The germline V gene has CDR1 SGHTA and CDR2 FQGTGA. V lost 2 bases and J lost 7; bases outside the gene matches: 8. CDR3 length: 16 residues. The DNA of the CDR3 is TGTGCCAGCAGCTTACGCCCAGCGGGGGGGCGGAATGAGCAGTTCTTC. The encoded protein is CASSLRPAGGRNEQFF.

The V and J genes are TRBV2 and TRBJ1-3; 7 nucleotides align to TRBD1. CDR3 length: 14 amino acids. Germline-derived CDR1 and CDR2 are SNHLY and FYNNEI. After removal of 1 base from V and 3 bases from J, the junction contained 0 bases not matched to a gene. CDR3 protein: CASSEDRGGNTIYF. In nucleotides, the CDR3 is TGTGCCAGCAGTGAAGACAGGGGTGGAAACACCATATATTTT.

The table lists this clone with a few counts. The chain is built from TRBV7-2 and TRBJ1-6; D ambiguous. Germline V gene data show CDR1 as SGHTA and CDR2 as FQGNSA. V was clipped by 2 bases and J by 6 bases, with 2 bases between them. This CDR3 contains 12 residues. In nucleotides, the CDR3 is TGTGCCAGCAGCTTACTTAATTCACCCCTCCACTTT. Translation: CASSLLNSPLHF.

The V and J genes are TRBV29-1 and TRBJ1-1; 7 nucleotides align to TRBD1. In germline, CDR1 is SQVTM, CDR2 ANQGSEA. The CDR3 contains 13 residues. CDR3 nucleotide sequence: TGCATAGGTTCAGACAGGGAGAACACTGAAGCTTTCTTT. Its protein is CIGSDRENTEAFF.

In its sample, this clone was seen a few times. The gene calls are TRBV7-8 and TRBJ2-3; 11 nucleotides agree with TRBD2. Germline V gene data show CDR1 as SGHVS and CDR2 as FQNEAQ. This CDR3 comprises 15 residues. V gave up 5 bases and J gave up 5 bases; unmatched junction bases: 6. The CDR3 here is CASSVRLAGLDTQYF. CDR3 nucleotide sequence: TGTGCCAGCAGCGTGCGACTAGCGGGGTTAGATACGCAGTATTTT.

The rearrangement links TRBV11-2 to TRBJ2-5; tentative D call: TRBD2 (7 bases). Trimming pared 5 bases from V and 3 bases from J, leaving 16 bases between. CDR3 length equals 15 residues. CDR1 SGHAT and CDR2 FQNNGV come from the germline V gene. Written as DNA, the CDR3 is TGTGCCAGCAGCCCCGCGGGGGCTAGGAAAGAGACCCAGTACTTC. As protein: CASSPAGARKETQYF.

The chain carries TRBV7-9 and TRBJ2-2; TRBD1 aligns across 10 bases. The V gene end was trimmed by 3 bases and the J gene end by 4 bases; junction bases not matched to a gene: 8. The CDR3 is made up of 17 amino acids. Looked up from germline, CDR1 is SEHNR and CDR2 is FQNEAQ (reference sequence). DNA for the CDR3: TGTGCCAGCAGCTTTCCCGGGACAGGGGTCTTCACCGGGGAGCTGTTTTTT. Residues: CASSFPGTGVFTGELFF.

The rearrangement links TRBV6-1 to TRBJ1-1; TRBD1 is a possible D gene (5 bases). The CDR3 totals 13 residues. Germline V gene lookup returns CDR1 MNHNS and CDR2 SASEGT. Trimming left V 9 bases short and J 0 bases short, with 11 bases between. The CDR3 spells CASTTAVNTEAFF. For the CDR3, the DNA is TGTGCCAGTACGACAGCCGTGAACACTGAAGCTTTCTTT.

The chain uses TRBV2 and TRBJ2-7, with TRBD1 as a possible D gene (6 bases). The length of the CDR3 is 14 residues. Germline V gives CDR1 SNHLY, CDR2 FYNNEI. Trimming left V 1 base short and J 1 base short, with 8 bases between. The CDR3 sequence: CASSEVDRSYEQYF. CDR3 coding DNA: TGTGCCAGCAGTGAAGTCGACAGGTCCTACGAGCAGTACTTC.

The chain has TRBV11-2 and TRBJ2-7; 11 nucleotides align to TRBD2. The CDR3 spans 15 residues. The junction had 8 bases not matched to a gene; V was cut back by 7 bases and J by 3 bases. Germline V gene lookup returns CDR1 SGHAT and CDR2 FQNNGV. The DNA for the CDR3 is TGTGCCAGCACCCTCACTAGCGGGGGATACTACGAGCAGTACTTC. Translation: CASTLTSGGYYEQYF.

The J gene is TRBJ2-5, the V gene TRBV11-2; 11 nucleotides line up with TRBD2. Per germline, CDR1 SGHAT and CDR2 FQNNGV. This CDR3 is built from 14 residues. J lost 5 bases, V lost 3 bases, and 2 bases had no gene match. This CDR3 reads CASSLRLAGETQYF. CDR3 nucleotides: TGTGCCAGCAGCTTGCGACTAGCGGGGGAGACCCAGTACTTC.

This chain links TRBV25-1 with TRBJ2-7; 7 bases match TRBD1. V shed 3 bases and J 7 bases; nucleotides not matched to a gene: 3. Per the germline V gene, CDR1 is MGHDK and CDR2 is SYGVNS. This CDR3 has 12 residues. The CDR3 DNA reads TGTGCCAGCAGTGAGGGACAGTTTGAGCAGTACTTC. It is translated as CASSEGQFEQYF.

The chain recombines TRBV19 with TRBJ1-1; 8 bases are a match to TRBD1. Germline CDR1 LNHDA, CDR2 SQIVND (reference sequence). The trim removed 7 bases at V and 3 bases at J, leaving 4 bases unmatched. This CDR3 region has 13 residues. The CDR3 here is CASIQGADTEAFF. CDR3 in DNA: TGTGCCAGTATCCAGGGGGCCGACACTGAAGCTTTCTTT.

This clone was observed a few times. The V gene is TRBV2, the J gene TRBJ2-2; the D is unclear. The germline V gene has CDR1 SNHLY and CDR2 FYNNEI. The length of the CDR3 is 14 residues. V was clipped by 3 bases and J by 0 bases, with 5 bases between them. CDR3 residues: CASSDRTNTGELFF. In DNA, the CDR3 is TGTGCCAGCAGTGACAGAACGAACACCGGGGAGCTGTTTTTT.

The chain joins TRBV5-6 to TRBJ2-1; 8 nucleotides align to TRBD1. J lost 7 bases, V lost 4 bases, and 7 bases had no gene match. The CDR3 consists of 14 residues. Germline lookup yields CDR1 SGHDT and CDR2 YYEEEE. CDR3 nucleotide sequence: TGTGCCAGCAGCCCCGGGACAGGATCGAATGAGCAGTTCTTC. Its translation is CASSPGTGSNEQFF.